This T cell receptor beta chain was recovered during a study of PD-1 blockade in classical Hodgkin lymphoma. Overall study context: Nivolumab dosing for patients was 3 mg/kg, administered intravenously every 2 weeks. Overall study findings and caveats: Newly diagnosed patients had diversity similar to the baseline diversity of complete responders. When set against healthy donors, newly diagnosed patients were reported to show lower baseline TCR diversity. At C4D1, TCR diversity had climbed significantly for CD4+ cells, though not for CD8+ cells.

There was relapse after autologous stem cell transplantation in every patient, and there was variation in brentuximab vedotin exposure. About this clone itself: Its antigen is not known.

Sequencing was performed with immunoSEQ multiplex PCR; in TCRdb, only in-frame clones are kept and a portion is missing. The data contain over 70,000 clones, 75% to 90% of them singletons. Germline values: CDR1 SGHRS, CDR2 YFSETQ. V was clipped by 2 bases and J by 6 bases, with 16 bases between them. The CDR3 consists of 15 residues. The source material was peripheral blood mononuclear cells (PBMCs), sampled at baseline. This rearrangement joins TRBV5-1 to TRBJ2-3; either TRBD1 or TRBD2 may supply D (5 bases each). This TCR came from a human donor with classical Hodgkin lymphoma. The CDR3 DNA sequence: TGCGCCAGCAGCTTTCGGCCAGGGACGGAGGATACGCAGTATTTT. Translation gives CASSFRPGTEDTQYF.